These 16 T cell receptor beta chains share one sample of origin, sequenced in a study of T cells expressing NK-cell markers (dated by TCRdb to 2020 to 2021). Libraries were built with 5' RACE. The instrument given in TCRdb is Illumina HiSeq 2000. One entry per CDR3 protein sequence results from the TCRdb reprocessing of the reads, with DNA left out. This sample's table lists some 150,000 distinct CDR3 sequences. The ten largest clones represent around 37% of the sample. The specimen was blood T cells: a sorted CD56 or NKG2C T cell subset, CD4+ or CD8+ T cells, or bulk PBMC T cells (not recorded which). The receptors were gathered from a woman between 50 and 59 years old in good health. Donor details come from another sample of the same person, matched by shared clones.

The chain has TRBV29-1 and TRBJ2-5. The CDR3 runs 13 residues. Germline V lookup: CDR1 SQVTM, CDR2 ANQGSEA. The CDR3 protein is CSVEEPWKETQYF.

V usage is TRBV4-1 and J usage is TRBJ1-1; TCRdb proposes TRBD1, but this gene call is untestable without DNA. The germline V gene has CDR1 MGHRA and CDR2 YSYEKL. The CDR3 extends over 14 amino acids. CDR3 in amino acids: CASSLGTLGAEAFF.

The chain links TRBV9 to TRBJ2-7; TCRdb returns TRBD2, unconfirmable since there is no DNA. There are 16 residues in the CDR3. CDR1 and CDR2 from the germline V gene are SGDLS and YYNGEE. CDR3: CASSVGGLAGVYEQYF.

The rearrangement joins TRBV20-1 to TRBJ1-4; without DNA, the TCRdb call of TRBD1 cannot be checked. Germline CDR1 DFQATT, CDR2 SNEGSKA (reference sequence). CDR3 length: 12 residues. The CDR3 spells CSAGTGGEKLFF.

The chain couples TRBV4-1 to TRBJ2-1; TCRdb outputs TRBD1, but without DNA this stays unchecked. The CDR3 has 13 residues. Germline values: CDR1 MGHRA, CDR2 YSYEKL. The CDR3 region is CASSPLSAAEQFF.

The chain employs TRBV5-1 and TRBJ2-1; with no DNA, the TCRdb D assignment of TRBD2 cannot be verified. The germline V gene has CDR1 SGHRS and CDR2 YFSETQ. There are 14 residues in the CDR3. The CDR3 loop reads CASTAAGGYNEQFF.

The chain couples TRBV21-1 to TRBJ2-7; TCRdb's D call of TRBD2 is untestable without DNA. TRBV21-1 is a pseudogene segment. The CDR3 totals 16 residues. CDR3 sequence: CASSKSGLSTTGEQYF.

V usage is TRBV24-1 and J usage is TRBJ1-4; lacking DNA, the TRBD1 call made by TCRdb goes unchecked. CDR1 and CDR2 from the germline V gene are KGHDR and SFDVKD. The CDR3 extends over 14 amino acids. The CDR3 is CATSDTSPAEKLFF.

The chain carries TRBV7-8 and TRBJ2-1; TCRdb's D call, TRBD1, is unchecked because there is no DNA. Germline-derived CDR1 and CDR2 are SGHVS and FQNEAQ. There are 16 residues in the CDR3. The CDR3 region is CASSRGQPYSYNEQFF.

The chain recombines TRBV5-1 with TRBJ2-1; as DNA is missing, the TRBD1 call by TCRdb cannot be tested. The CDR3 extends over 16 amino acids. Germline V gene sequence: CDR1 SGHRS, CDR2 YFSETQ. The CDR3 sequence: CASSKTGAQYPNEQFF.

The chain links TRBV19 to TRBJ1-1; TCRdb's D gene call, TRBD1, goes unchecked for lack of DNA. Germline CDR1 LNHDA, CDR2 SQIVND (reference sequence). CDR3 length: 14 residues. CDR3 residues: CASKEAGMNTEAFF.

The genes are TRBV12-3 or TRBV12-4 and TRBJ2-5. The CDR3 has 13 amino acids. This CDR3 reads CASRPTIQETQYF.

The chain joins TRBV2 to TRBJ2-5; the TCRdb D gene call, TRBD2, has no DNA to confirm it. Germline CDR1 is SNHLY and CDR2 is FYNNEI. The length of the CDR3 is 16 residues. CDR3 in amino acids: CASSEGSSGSQETQYF.

The genes are TRBV7-7 and TRBJ2-1; the TCRdb call, TRBD2, lacks DNA for checking. The CDR3 contains 16 residues. Germline V gives CDR1 SSHAT, CDR2 FNYEAQ (reference sequence). CDR3 region: CASSAFSGSSYNEQFF.

The rearrangement joins TRBV28 to TRBJ2-5; checking the TCRdb D call of TRBD1 is not possible without DNA. The CDR3 totals 14 residues. CDR1 is MDHEN and CDR2 is SYDVKM in the germline V gene. CDR3 in amino acids: CASSSPGPEETQYF.

The chain recombines TRBV9 with TRBJ2-2; TCRdb reports TRBD1, a call that lacks DNA to check it against. This CDR3 region has 14 residues. Germline CDR1 reads SGDLS; CDR2 reads YYNGEE. CDR3: CASSGTGSSGELFF.